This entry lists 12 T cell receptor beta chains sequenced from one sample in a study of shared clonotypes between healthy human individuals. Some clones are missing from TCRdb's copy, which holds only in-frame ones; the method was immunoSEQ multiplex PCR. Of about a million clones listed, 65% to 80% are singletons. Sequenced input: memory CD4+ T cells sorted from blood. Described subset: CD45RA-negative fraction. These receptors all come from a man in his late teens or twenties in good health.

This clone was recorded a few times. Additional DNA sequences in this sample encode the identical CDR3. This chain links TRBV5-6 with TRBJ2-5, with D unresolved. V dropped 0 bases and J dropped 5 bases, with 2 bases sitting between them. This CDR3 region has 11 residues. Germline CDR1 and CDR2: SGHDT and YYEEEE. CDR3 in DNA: TGTGCCAGCAGCTTGGCGGAGACCCAGTACTTC. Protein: CASSLAETQYF.

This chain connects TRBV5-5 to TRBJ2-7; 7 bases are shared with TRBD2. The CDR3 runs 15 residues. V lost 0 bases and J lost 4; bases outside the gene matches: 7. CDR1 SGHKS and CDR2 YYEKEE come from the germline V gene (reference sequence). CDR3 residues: CASSLVAGAVYEQYF. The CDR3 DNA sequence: TGTGCCAGCAGCTTGGTTGCGGGAGCTGTTTACGAGCAGTACTTC.

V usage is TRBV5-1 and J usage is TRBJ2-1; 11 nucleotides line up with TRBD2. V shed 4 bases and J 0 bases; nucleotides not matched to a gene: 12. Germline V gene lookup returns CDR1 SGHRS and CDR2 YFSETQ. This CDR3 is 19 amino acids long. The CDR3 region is CASSPGLAENPSSYNEQFF. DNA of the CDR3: TGCGCCAGCAGCCCGGGACTAGCGGAGAACCCGAGCTCCTACAATGAGCAGTTCTTC.

The CDR3: CASSSLQGRLNTEAFF. The DNA for the CDR3 is TGTGCCAGCAGCTCCCTCCAGGGAAGGCTGAACACTGAAGCTTTCTTT. The chain uses TRBV5-6 and TRBJ1-1; D may be TRBD1 (5 bases). CDR3 length: 16 amino acids. The V gene lost 3 bases and the J gene lost 0 bases, with 15 bases spanning the gap. In germline, CDR1 is SGHDT, CDR2 YYEEEE.

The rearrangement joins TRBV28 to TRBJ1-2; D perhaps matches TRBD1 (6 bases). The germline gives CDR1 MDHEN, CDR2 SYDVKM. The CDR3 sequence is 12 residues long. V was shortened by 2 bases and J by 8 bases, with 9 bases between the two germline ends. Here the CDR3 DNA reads TGTGCCAGCAGTTTAGGGGGGGGCGGCTACACCTTC. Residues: CASSLGGGGYTF.

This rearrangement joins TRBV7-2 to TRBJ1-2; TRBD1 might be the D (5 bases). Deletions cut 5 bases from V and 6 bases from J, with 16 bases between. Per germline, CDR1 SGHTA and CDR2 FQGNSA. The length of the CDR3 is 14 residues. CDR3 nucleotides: TGTGCCAGCAGCCCGTCCGGGGGACGGGATGGCTACACCTTC. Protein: CASSPSGGRDGYTF.

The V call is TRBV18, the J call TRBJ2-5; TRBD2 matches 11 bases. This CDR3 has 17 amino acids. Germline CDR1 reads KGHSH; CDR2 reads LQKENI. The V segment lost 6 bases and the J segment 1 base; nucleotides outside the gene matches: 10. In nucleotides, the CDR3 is TGTGCCAGCTCGATTCTAGCGGGGGGAAAGATCCAAGAGACCCAGTACTTC. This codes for CASSILAGGKIQETQYF.

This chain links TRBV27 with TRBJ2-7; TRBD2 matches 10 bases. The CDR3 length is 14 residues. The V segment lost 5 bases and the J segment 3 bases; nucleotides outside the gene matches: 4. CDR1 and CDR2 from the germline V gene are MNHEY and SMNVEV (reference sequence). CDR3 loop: CASSVGLAVYEQYF. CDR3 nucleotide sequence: TGTGCCAGCAGTGTCGGACTAGCGGTCTACGAGCAGTACTTC.

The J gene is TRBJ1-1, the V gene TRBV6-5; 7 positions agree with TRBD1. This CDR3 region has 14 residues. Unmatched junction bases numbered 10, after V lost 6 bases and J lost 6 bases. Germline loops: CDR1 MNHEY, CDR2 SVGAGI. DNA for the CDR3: TGTGCCAGCAGCTCACAAGGACAGGCCTCTGAAGCTTTCTTT. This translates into CASSSQGQASEAFF.

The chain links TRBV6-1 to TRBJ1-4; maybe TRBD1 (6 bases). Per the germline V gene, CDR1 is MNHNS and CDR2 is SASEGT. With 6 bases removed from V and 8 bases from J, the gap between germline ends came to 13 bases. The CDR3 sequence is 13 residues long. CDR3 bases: TGTGCCAGCAGGCTCGGACAGACCGAAAAACTGTTTTTT. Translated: CASRLGQTEKLFF.

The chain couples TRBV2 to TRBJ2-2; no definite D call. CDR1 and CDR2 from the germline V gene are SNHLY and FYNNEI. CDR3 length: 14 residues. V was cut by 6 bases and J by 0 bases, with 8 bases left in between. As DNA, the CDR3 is TGTGCCAGCAGGAGTTTAGCGAACACCGGGGAGCTGTTTTTT. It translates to CASRSLANTGELFF.

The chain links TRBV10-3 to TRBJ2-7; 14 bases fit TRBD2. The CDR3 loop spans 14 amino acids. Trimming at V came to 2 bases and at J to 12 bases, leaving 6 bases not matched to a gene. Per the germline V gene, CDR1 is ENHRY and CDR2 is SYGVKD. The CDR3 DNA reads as TGTGCCATCAGTGAGGGGGGACTAGCGGGAGTTGGGTACTTC. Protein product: CAISEGGLAGVGYF.